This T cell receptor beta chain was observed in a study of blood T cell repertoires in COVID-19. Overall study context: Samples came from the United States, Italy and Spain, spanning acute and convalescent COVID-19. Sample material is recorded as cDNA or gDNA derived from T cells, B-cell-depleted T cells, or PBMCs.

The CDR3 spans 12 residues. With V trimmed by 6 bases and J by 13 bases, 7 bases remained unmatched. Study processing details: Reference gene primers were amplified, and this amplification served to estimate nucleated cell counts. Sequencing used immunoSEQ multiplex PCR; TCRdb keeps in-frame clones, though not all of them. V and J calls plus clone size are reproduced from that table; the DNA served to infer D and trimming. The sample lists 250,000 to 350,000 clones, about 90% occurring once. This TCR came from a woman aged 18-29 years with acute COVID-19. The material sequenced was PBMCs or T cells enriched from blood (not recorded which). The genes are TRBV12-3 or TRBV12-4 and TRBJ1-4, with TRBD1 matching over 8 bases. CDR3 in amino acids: CASSQITGGLFF. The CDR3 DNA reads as TGTGCCAGCAGCCAAATAACAGGGGGACTGTTTTTT.